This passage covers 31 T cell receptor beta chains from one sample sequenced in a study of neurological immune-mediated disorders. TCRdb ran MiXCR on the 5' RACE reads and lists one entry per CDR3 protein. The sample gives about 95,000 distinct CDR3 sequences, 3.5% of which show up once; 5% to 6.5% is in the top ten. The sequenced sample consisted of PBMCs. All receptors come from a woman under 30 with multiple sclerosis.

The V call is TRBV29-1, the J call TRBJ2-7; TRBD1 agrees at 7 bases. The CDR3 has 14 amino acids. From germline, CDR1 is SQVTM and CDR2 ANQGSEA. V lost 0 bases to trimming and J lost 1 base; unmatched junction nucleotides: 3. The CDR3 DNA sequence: TGCAGCGTTGAAGACCGGGACAGTTCCTACGAGCAGTACTTC. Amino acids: CSVEDRDSSYEQYF.

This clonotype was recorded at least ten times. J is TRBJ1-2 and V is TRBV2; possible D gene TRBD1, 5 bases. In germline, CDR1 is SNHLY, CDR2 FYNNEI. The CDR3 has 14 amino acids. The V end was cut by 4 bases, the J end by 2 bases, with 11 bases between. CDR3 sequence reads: CASSGRAGNYGYTF. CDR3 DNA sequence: TGTGCCAGCAGTGGTCGGGCAGGGAACTATGGCTACACCTTC.

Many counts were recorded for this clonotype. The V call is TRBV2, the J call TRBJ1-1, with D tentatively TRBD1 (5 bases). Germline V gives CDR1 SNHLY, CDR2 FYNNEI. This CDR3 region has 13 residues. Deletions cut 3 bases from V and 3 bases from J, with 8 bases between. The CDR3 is CASSDGTDTEAFF. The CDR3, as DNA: TGTGCCAGCAGTGATGGGACGGACACTGAAGCTTTCTTT. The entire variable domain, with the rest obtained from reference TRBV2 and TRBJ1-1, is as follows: EPEVTQTPSHQVTQMGQEVILRCVPISNHLYFYWYRQILGQKVEFLVSFYNNEISEKSEIFDDQFSVERPDGSNFTLKIRSTKLEDSAMYFCASSDGTDTEAFFGQGTRLTVV.

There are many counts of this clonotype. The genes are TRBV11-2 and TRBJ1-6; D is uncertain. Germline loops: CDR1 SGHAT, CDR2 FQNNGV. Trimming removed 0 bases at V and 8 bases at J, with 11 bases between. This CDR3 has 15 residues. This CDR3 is CASSLDRESYSPLHF. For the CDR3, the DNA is TGTGCCAGCAGCTTAGATCGCGAGAGCTATTCACCCCTCCACTTT.

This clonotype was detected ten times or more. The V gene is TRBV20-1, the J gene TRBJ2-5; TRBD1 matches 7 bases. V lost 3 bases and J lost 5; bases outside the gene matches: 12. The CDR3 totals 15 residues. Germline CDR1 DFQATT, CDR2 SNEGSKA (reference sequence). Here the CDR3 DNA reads TGCAGTGCTAGGATCGACAGGGATAGTGGCGAGACCCAGTACTTC. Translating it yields CSARIDRDSGETQYF.

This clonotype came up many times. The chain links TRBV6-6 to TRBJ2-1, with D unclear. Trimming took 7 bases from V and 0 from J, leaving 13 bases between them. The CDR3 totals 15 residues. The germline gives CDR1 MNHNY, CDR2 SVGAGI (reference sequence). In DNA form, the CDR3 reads TGTGCCAGCATTGACTTCCGGAGCTCCTACAATGAGCAGTTCTTC. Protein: CASIDFRSSYNEQFF.

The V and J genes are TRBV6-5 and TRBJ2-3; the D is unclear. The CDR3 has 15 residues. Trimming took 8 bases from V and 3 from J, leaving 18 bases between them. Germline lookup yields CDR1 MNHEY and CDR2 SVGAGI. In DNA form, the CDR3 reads TGTGCCAGCCTTGGATCGGCAACGGAAACAGATACGCAGTATTTT. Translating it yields CASLGSATETDTQYF.

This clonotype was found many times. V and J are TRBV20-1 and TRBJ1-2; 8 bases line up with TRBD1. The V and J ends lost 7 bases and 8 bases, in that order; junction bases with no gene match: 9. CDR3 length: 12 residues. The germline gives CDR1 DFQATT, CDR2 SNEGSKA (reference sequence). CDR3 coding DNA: TGCAGTGATGCCAAGACAGGGGCCGGCTACACCTTC. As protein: CSDAKTGAGYTF.

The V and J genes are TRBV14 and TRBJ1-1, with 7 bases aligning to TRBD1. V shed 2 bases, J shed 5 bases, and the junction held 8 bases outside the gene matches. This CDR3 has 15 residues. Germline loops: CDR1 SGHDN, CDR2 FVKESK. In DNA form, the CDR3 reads TGTGCCAGCAGCCAAACGAGGGGGCAACGGACTGAAGCTTTCTTT. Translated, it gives CASSQTRGQRTEAFF.

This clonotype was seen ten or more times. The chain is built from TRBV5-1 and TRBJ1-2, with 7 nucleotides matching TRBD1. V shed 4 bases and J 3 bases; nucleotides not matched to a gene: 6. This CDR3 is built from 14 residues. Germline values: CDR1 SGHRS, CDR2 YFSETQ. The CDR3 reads CASSIQGPDYGYTF. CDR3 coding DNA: TGCGCCAGCAGCATACAGGGGCCCGACTATGGCTACACCTTC.

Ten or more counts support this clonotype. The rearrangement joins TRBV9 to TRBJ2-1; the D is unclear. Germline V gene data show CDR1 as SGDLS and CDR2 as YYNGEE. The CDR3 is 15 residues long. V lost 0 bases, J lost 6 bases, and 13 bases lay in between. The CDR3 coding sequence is TGTGCCAGCAGCGTAGATAGCCTCAGAGGCAATGAGCAGTTCTTC. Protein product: CASSVDSLRGNEQFF.

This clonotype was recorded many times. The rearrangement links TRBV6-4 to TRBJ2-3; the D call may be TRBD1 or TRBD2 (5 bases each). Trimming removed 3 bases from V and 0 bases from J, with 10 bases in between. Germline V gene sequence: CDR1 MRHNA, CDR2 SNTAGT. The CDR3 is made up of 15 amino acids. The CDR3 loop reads CASSEGTASTDTQYF. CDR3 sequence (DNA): TGTGCCAGCAGTGAAGGGACGGCTAGCACAGATACGCAGTATTTT.

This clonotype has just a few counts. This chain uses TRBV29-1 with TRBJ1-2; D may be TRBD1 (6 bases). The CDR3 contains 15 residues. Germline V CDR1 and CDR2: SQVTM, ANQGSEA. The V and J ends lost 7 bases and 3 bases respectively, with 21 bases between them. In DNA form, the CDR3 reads TGCAGCGCCCTACCACACGGGGGGCGAGACTATGGCTACACCTTC. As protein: CSALPHGGRDYGYTF. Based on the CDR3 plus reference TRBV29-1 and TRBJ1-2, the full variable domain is SAVISQKPSRDICQRGTSLTIQCQVDSQVTMMFWYRQQPGQSLTLIATANQGSEATYESGFVIDKFPISRPNLTFSTLTVSNMSPEDSSIYLCSALPHGGRDYGYTFGSGTRLTVV.

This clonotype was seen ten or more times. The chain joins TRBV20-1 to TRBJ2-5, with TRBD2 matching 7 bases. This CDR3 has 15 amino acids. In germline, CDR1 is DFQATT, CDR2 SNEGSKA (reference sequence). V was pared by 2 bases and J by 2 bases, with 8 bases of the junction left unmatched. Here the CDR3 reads CSARNAGAGQETQYF. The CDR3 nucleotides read TGCAGTGCTAGAAACGCGGGAGCAGGGCAAGAGACCCAGTACTTC.

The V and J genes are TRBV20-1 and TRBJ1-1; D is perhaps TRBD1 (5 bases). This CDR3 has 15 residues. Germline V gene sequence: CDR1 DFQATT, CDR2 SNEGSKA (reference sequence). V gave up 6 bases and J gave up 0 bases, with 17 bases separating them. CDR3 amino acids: CSAPTRAAMNTEAFF. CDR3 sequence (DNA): TGCAGTGCCCCCACCAGGGCAGCTATGAACACTGAAGCTTTCTTT.

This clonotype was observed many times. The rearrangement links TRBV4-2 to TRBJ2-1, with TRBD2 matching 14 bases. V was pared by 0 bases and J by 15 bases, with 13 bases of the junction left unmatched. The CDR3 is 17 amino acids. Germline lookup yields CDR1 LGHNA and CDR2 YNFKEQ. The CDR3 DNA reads TGTGCCAGCAGCCAAGAGGGAGGGACTAGCGGGAGCGGGTGGTGGTTCTTC. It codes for CASSQEGGTSGSGWWFF.

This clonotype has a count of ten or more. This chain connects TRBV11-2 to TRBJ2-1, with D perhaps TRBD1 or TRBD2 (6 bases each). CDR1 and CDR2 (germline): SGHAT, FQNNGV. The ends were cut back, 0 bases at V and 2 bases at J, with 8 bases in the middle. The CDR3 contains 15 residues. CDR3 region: CASSLEGGPYNEQFF. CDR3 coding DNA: TGTGCCAGCAGCTTAGAAGGGGGGCCCTACAATGAGCAGTTCTTC.

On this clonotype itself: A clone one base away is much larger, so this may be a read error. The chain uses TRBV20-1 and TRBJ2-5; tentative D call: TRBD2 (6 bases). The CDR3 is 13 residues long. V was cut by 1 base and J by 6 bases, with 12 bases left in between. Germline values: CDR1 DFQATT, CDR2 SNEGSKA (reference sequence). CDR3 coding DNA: TGCAGTGCTAGAGTAGTGCGGGAAAAGACCCAGTACTTC. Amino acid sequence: CSARVVREKTQYF.

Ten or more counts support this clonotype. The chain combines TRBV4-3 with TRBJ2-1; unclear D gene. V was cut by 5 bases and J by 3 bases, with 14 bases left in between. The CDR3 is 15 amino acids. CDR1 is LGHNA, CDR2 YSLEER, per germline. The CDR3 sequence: CASSATGLFYNEQFF. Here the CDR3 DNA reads TGCGCCAGCAGCGCTACTGGCTTATTCTACAATGAGCAGTTCTTC.

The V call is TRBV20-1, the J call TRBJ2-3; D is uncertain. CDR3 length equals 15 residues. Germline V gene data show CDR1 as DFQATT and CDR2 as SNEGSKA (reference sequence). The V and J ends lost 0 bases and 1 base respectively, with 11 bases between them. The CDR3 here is CSARDTTRGTDTQYF. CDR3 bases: TGCAGTGCTAGAGATACGACACGGGGCACAGATACGCAGTATTTT.

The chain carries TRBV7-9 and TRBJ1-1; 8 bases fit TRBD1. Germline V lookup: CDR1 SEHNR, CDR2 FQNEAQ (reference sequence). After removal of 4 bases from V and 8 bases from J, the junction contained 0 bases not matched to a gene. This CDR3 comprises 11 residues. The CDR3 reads CASSSGGEAFF. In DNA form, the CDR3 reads TGTGCCAGCAGCTCAGGGGGCGAAGCTTTCTTT.

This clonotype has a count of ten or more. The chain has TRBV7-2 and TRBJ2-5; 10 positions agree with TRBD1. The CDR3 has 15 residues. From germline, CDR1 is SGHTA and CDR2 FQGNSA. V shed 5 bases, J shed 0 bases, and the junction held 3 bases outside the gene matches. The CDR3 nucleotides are TGTGCCAGCAGCCCGGACAGGGGGAACCAAGAGACCCAGTACTTC. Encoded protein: CASSPDRGNQETQYF.

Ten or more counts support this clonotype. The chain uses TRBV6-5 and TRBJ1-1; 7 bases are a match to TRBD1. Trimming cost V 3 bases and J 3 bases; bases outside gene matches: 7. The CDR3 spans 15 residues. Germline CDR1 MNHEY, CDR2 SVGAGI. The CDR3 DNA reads TGTGCCAGCAGTTATGTTTCAGGGGGTGACACTGAAGCTTTCTTT. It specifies CASSYVSGGDTEAFF.

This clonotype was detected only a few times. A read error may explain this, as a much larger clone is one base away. CDR3 DNA sequence: TGCAGTGCGAACGGGTCCTATCCTACCTACGAGCAGTACTTC. This gives the protein CSANGSYPTYEQYF. The V gene is TRBV20-1, the J gene TRBJ2-7, with D unresolved. V lost 6 bases and J 2 bases, leaving 17 bases between the germline ends. The CDR3 sequence is 14 residues long. Germline V gene data show CDR1 as DFQATT and CDR2 as SNEGSKA (reference sequence).

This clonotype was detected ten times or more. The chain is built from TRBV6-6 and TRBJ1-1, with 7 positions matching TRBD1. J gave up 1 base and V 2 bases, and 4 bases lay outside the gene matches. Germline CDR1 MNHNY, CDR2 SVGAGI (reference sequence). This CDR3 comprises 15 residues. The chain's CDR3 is CASSYAGGGNTEAFF. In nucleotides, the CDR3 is TGTGCCAGCAGTTACGCAGGGGGTGGGAACACTGAAGCTTTCTTT.

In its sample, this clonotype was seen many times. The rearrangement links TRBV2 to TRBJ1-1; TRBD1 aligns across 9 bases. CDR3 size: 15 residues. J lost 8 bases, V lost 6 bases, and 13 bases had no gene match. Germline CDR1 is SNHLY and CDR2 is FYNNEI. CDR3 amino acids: CASSRGRGGTGEAFF. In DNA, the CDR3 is TGTGCCAGCAGCAGGGGGCGCGGAGGGACAGGGGAAGCTTTCTTT.

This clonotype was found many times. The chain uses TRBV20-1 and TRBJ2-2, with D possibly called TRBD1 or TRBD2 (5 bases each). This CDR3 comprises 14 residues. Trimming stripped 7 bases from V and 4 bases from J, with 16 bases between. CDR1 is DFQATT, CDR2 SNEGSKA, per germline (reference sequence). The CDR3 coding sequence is TGCAGTGTTACGCGCAGGGACGGCACCGGGGAGCTGTTTTTT. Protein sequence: CSVTRRDGTGELFF.

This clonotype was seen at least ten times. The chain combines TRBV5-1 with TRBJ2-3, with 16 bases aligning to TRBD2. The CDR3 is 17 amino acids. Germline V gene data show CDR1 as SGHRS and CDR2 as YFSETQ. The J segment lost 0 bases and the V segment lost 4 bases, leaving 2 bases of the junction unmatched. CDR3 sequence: CASSKGLAGGSTDTQYF. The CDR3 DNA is TGCGCCAGCAGCAAGGGACTAGCGGGGGGGAGCACAGATACGCAGTATTTT. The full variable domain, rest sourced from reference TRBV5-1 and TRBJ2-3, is KAGVTQTPRYLIKTRGQQVTLSCSPISGHRSVSWYQQTPGQGLQFLFEYFSETQRNKGNFPGRFSGRQFSNSRSEMNVSTLELGDSALYLCASSKGLAGGSTDTQYFGPGTRLTVL.

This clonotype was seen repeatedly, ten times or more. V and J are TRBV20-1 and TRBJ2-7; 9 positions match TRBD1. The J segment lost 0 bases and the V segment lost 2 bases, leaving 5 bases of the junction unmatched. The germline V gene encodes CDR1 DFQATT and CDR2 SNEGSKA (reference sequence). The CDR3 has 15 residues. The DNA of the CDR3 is TGCAGTGCTAGAACCGGGACAGGGTTCTCCTACGAGCAGTACTTC. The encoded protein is CSARTGTGFSYEQYF.

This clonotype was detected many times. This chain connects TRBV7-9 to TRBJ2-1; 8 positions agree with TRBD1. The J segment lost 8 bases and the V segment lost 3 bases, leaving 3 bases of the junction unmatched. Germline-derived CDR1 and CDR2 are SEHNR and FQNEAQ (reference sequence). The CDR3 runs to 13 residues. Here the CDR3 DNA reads TGTGCCAGCAGCTTCAGGGGGCTGGATGAGCAGTTCTTC. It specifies CASSFRGLDEQFF.

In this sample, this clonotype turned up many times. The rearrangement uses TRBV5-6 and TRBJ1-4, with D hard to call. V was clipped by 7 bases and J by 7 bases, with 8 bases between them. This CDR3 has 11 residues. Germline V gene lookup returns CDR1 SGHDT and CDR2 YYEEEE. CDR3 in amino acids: CASERGEKLFF. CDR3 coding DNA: TGTGCCAGCGAGCGGGGTGAAAAACTGTTTTTT.